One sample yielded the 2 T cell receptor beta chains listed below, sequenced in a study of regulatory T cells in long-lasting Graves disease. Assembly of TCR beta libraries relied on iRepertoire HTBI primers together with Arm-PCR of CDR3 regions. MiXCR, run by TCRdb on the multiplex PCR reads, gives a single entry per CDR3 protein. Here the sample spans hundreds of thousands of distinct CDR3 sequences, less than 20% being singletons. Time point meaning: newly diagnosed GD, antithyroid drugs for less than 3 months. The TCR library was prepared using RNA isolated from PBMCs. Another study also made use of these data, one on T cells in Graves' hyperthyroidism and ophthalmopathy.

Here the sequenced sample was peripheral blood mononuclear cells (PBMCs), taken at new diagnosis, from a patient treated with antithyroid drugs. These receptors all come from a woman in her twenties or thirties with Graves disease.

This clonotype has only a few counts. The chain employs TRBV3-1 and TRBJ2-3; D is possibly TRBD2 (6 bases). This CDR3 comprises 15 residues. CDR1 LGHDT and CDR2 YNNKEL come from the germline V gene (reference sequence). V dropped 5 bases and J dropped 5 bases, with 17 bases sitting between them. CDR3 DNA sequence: TGTGCCAGCAGCGGGGGAGGCTTGTTAGGAGATACGCAGTATTTT. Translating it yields CASSGGGLLGDTQYF.

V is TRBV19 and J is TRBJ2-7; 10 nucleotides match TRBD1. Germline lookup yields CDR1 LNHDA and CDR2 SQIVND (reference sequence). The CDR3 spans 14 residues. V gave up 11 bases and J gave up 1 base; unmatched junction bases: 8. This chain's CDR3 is CASTDRGESYEQYF. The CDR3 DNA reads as TGTGCCTCGACGGACAGGGGGGAATCCTACGAGCAGTACTTC. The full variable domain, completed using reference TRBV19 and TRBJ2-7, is DGGITQSPKYLFRKEGQNVTLSCEQNLNHDAMYWYRQDPGQGLRLIYYSQIVNDFQKGDIAEGYSVSREKKESFPLTVTSAQKNPTAFYLCASTDRGESYEQYFGPGTRLTVT.